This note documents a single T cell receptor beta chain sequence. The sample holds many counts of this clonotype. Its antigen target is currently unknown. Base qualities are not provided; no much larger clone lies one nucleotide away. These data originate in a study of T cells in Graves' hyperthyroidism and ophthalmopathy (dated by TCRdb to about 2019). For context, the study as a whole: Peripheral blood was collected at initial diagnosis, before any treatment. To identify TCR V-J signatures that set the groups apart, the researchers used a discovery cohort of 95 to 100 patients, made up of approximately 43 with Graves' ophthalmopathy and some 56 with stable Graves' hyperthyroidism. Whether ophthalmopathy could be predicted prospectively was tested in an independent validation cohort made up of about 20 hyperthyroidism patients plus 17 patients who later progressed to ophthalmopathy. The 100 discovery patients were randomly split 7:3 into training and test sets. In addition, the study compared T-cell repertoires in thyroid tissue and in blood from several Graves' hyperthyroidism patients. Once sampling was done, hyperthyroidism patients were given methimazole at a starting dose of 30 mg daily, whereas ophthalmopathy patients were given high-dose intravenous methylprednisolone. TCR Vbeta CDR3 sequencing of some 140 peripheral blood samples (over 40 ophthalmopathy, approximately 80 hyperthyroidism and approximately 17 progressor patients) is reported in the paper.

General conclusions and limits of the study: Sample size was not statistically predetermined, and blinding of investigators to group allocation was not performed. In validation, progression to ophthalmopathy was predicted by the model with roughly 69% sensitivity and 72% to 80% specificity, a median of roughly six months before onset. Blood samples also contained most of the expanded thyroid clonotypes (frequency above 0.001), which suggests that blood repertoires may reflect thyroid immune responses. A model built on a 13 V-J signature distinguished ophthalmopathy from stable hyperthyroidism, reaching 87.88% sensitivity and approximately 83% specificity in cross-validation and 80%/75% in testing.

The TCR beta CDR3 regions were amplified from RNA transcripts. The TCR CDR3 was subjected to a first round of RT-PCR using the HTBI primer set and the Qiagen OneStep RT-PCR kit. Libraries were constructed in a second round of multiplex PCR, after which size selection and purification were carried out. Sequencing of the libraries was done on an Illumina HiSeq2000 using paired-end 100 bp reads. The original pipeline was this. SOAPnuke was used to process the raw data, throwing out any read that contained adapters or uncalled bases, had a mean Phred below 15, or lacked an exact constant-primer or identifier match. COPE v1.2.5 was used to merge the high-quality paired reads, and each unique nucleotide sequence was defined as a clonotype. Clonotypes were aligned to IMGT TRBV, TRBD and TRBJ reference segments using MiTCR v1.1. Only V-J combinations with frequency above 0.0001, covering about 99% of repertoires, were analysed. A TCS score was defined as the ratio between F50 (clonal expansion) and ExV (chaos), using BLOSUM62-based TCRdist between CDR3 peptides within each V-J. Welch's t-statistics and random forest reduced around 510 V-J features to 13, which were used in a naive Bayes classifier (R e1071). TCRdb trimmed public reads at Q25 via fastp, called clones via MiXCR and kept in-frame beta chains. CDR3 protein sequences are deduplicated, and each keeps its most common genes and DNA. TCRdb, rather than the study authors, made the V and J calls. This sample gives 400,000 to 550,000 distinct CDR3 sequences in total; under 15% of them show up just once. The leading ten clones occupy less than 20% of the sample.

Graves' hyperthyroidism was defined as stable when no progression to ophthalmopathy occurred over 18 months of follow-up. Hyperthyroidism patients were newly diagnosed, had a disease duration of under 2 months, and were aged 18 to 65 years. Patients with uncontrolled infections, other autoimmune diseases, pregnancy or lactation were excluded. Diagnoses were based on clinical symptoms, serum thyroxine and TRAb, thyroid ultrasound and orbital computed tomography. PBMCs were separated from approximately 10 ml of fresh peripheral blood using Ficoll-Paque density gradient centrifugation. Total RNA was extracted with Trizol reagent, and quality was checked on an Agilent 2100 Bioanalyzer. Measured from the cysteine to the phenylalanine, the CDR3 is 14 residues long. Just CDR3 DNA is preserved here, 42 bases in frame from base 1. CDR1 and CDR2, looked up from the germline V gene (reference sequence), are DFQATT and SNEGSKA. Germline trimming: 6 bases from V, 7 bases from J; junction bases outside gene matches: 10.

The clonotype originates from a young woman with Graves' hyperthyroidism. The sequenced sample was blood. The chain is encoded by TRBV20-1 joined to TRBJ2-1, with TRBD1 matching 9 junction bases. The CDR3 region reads CSAEGQGILNEQFF. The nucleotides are TGCAGTGCAGAGGGACAGGGCATTTTAAATGAGCAGTTCTTC.